A single count supports the clone carrying this T cell receptor beta chain. Its antigen is as yet unknown. This CDR3 is 14 amino acids long. V was clipped by 1 base and J by 9 bases, with 13 bases between them. Germline-derived CDR1 and CDR2 are SGHVS and FNYEAQ. Separate cDNA molecules received unique molecular identifiers, which the library attached to them. Original processing notes: Ranging from roughly 23,224 to 700,000, TCR counts per sample had a median value of 95,638. In TCRdb, the RACE reads were re-called with MiXCR into one record per CDR3 protein. The authors' filters were not applied to this entry. The table has around 45,000 distinct CDR3 sequences, 3% to 4.5% seen once. This sample is drawn from a study of human T cells and chemical hapten exposure. Study details: Yields of TCR per sample differed, chiefly owing to small differences in pooled library volume.

Time point defined: healthy volunteer bleed at 6 weeks. Extraction yielded total RNA from whole blood (unfractionated). Study-level results: With DPC sensitization, TCRs exceeding 1 in 1000 frequency showed no change.

This receptor was identified in a human donor in good health. Some clones in this sample may be carry-over from other donors' samples. Sequencing input: whole blood. The rearrangement uses TRBV7-6 and TRBJ2-1; tentative D call: TRBD2 (5 bases). CDR3: CASSLGELGIEQFF. The CDR3 DNA is TGTGCCAGCAGCTTAGGCGAACTAGGTATTGAGCAGTTCTTC.